One sample yielded the 32 T cell receptor beta chains listed below, sequenced in a study of blood T cell repertoires in COVID-19. Method: immunoSEQ multiplex PCR; TCRdb's copy keeps in-frame clones and lacks some. This sample has 50,000 to 60,000 clones; roughly 84% occur once, and the top ten carry about 8.8%. The sample was peripheral blood. These receptors came from an older man with COVID-19, enrolled during active disease.

The chain recombines TRBV29-1 with TRBJ2-3, with 14 positions matching TRBD2. CDR1 is SQVTM, CDR2 ANQGSEA, per germline. The CDR3 is 15 amino acids. The ends lost 6 bases at V and 4 bases at J; junction bases unmatched: 6. The CDR3 sequence: CSVTGLAGGSDTQYF. CDR3 bases: TGCAGCGTGACAGGACTAGCGGGAGGATCAGATACGCAGTATTTT.

V gene TRBV5-1 combines with J gene TRBJ2-7; maybe TRBD2 (5 bases). This CDR3 is built from 16 residues. Trimming cost V 0 bases and J 4 bases, with 17 bases left between them. Germline CDR1 and CDR2: SGHRS and YFSETQ. In DNA form, the CDR3 reads TGCGCCAGCAGCTTGGGTACAGCGGAAGAGTCTTACGAGCAGTACGTC. Amino acids: CASSLGTAEESYEQYV.

The gene calls are TRBV27 and TRBJ2-7; 10 nucleotides line up with TRBD2. The germline V gene encodes CDR1 MNHEY and CDR2 SMNVEV (reference sequence). The V segment lost 5 bases and the J segment 6 bases; nucleotides outside the gene matches: 7. The CDR3 length is 14 residues. For the CDR3, the DNA is TGTGCCAGCAGTCCGTTAGCGGGAGGCCGCGAGCAGTACGTC. It translates to CASSPLAGGREQYV.

V usage is TRBV2 and J usage is TRBJ1-1; 9 nucleotides agree with TRBD1. In germline, CDR1 is SNHLY, CDR2 FYNNEI. Trimming at V came to 6 bases and at J to 3 bases, leaving 5 bases not matched to a gene. The CDR3 consists of 14 residues. The CDR3 DNA follows: TGTGCCAGCAGGAGGGACAGGGCGGACACTGAAGCTTTCTTT. This sequence encodes CASRRDRADTEAFF. The entire variable domain, with the rest obtained from reference TRBV2 and TRBJ1-1, is as follows: EPEVTQTPSHQVTQMGQEVILRCVPISNHLYFYWYRQILGQKVEFLVSFYNNEISEKSEIFDDQFSVERPDGSNFTLKIRSTKLEDSAMYFCASRRDRADTEAFFGQGTRLTVV.

The chain uses TRBV25-1 and TRBJ2-1; 8 positions agree with TRBD2. In germline, CDR1 is MGHDK, CDR2 SYGVNS. The junction had 9 bases not matched to a gene; V was cut back by 2 bases and J by 9 bases. This CDR3 region has 15 residues. The CDR3 sequence: CASSEPNLAGSEQFF. The CDR3 DNA is TGTGCCAGCAGTGAACCCAACCTAGCGGGTAGTGAGCAGTTCTTC.

J is TRBJ2-5 and V is TRBV5-4, with D tentatively TRBD1 (6 bases). Trimming took 0 bases from V and 1 from J, leaving 10 bases between them. CDR3 length: 15 amino acids. CDR1 and CDR2 from the germline V gene are SGHNT and YYREEE (reference sequence). In nucleotides, the CDR3 is TGTGCCAGCAGCTTGGCTGAACAGGGCCAAGAGACCCAGTACTTC. Translated, it gives CASSLAEQGQETQYF.

This chain uses TRBV27 with TRBJ2-1, with D tentatively TRBD1 (6 bases). The CDR3 covers 15 residues. V gave up 7 bases and J gave up 5 bases, with 18 bases separating them. Germline CDR1 MNHEY, CDR2 SMNVEV (reference sequence). The CDR3 DNA reads TGTGCCAGCATACTTACAGGGAAGGCGAACAATGAGCAGTTCTTC. It encodes CASILTGKANNEQFF.

DNA of the CDR3: TGTGCCAGTAGTATCAGGCAGGGCCTAACTACGAACACCGGGGAGCTGTTTTTT. It yields the protein CASSIRQGLTTNTGELFF. The rearrangement joins TRBV19 to TRBJ2-2, with D perhaps matching TRBD1 (5 bases). In germline, CDR1 is LNHDA, CDR2 SQIVND (reference sequence). With 3 bases removed from V and 0 bases from J, the gap between germline ends came to 17 bases. This CDR3 is built from 18 residues.

J is TRBJ1-3 and V is TRBV6-5, with 7 nucleotides matching TRBD1. Losses at the gene ends were 8 bases for V and 14 bases for J; bases not matched to a gene: 12. Germline V gene sequence: CDR1 MNHEY, CDR2 SVGAGI. The CDR3 spans 12 residues. The CDR3 nucleotides are TGTGCCAGCCTTGGCCCGGGACAGACCTTATATTTT. Protein: CASLGPGQTLYF.

In its sample, this clone was seen once. The rearrangement links TRBV5-1 to TRBJ1-4, with a possible D match to TRBD1 (5 bases). V gave up 0 bases and J gave up 4 bases, with 7 bases separating them. CDR3 length: 14 amino acids. CDR1 is SGHRS, CDR2 YFSETQ, per germline. Here the CDR3 reads CASSLEGVNEKLFF. In nucleotides, the CDR3 is TGCGCCAGCAGCTTGGAAGGGGTTAATGAAAAACTGTTTTTT. Filled out from reference TRBV5-1 and TRBJ1-4, the complete variable domain reads KAGVTQTPRYLIKTRGQQVTLSCSPISGHRSVSWYQQTPGQGLQFLFEYFSETQRNKGNFPGRFSGRQFSNSRSEMNVSTLELGDSALYLCASSLEGVNEKLFFGSGTQLSVL.

This sequence joins TRBV10-2 and TRBJ1-2; a possible D gene is TRBD1 (6 bases). Germline CDR1 and CDR2: WSHSY and SAAADI. The CDR3 runs to 14 residues. The V and J ends lost 2 bases and 8 bases respectively, with 15 bases between them. CDR3 sequence: CASSEDMGARGYTF. In DNA, the CDR3 is TGCGCCAGCAGTGAGGATATGGGGGCTAGGGGCTACACCTTC.

The chain recombines TRBV11-2 with TRBJ1-2; possibly TRBD1 for D (5 bases). This CDR3 has 14 amino acids. Germline values: CDR1 SGHAT, CDR2 FQNNGV. Trimming shortened V by 2 bases and J by 2 bases, and 9 bases separated the two germline ends. The CDR3 loop is CASSLRRQNYGYTF. The CDR3, as DNA: TGTGCCAGCAGCTTACGGCGACAGAACTATGGCTACACCTTC.

The genes are TRBV7-6 and TRBJ1-6, with D hard to call. The germline CDR1 and CDR2 sequences are SGHVS and FNYEAQ. CDR3 length: 16 amino acids. Trimming stripped 5 bases from V and 2 bases from J, with 13 bases between. CDR3 amino acids: CASSPLVNTYNSPLHF. Written as DNA, the CDR3 is TGTGCCAGCAGCCCCCTCGTCAACACCTATAATTCACCCCTCCACTTT.

The chain has TRBV9 and TRBJ2-3; D remains ambiguous. Per germline, CDR1 SGDLS and CDR2 YYNGEE. V lost 3 bases, J lost 3 bases, and 5 bases lay in between. The CDR3 extends over 12 amino acids. The CDR3 sequence is CASSDTTDTQYF. Here the CDR3 DNA reads TGTGCCAGCAGCGATACTACAGATACGCAGTATTTT.

This chain connects TRBV12-5 to TRBJ2-1; D may be TRBD2 (5 bases). The CDR3 runs 14 residues. Trimming left V 0 bases short and J 5 bases short, with 8 bases between. Germline CDR1 LGHNT, CDR2 FRNRAP. CDR3 residues: CASGLVGSDNEQFF. CDR3 DNA sequence: TGTGCTAGTGGTTTGGTCGGTAGCGACAATGAGCAGTTCTTC.

The chain uses TRBV30 and TRBJ1-2; D perhaps matches TRBD1 (5 bases). Germline CDR1 GTSNPN, CDR2 SVGIG (reference sequence). V was trimmed by 5 bases and J by 0 bases, leaving 13 bases between them. The CDR3 covers 14 residues. CDR3: CAWQDSASNYGYTF. CDR3 nucleotides: TGTGCCTGGCAAGACAGTGCCTCTAACTATGGCTACACCTTC. Filled out from reference TRBV30 and TRBJ1-2, the complete variable domain reads SQTIHQWPATLVQPVGSPLSLECTVEGTSNPNLYWYRQAAGRGLQLLFYSVGIGQISSEVPQNLSASRPQDRQFILSSKKLLLSDSGFYLCAWQDSASNYGYTFGSGTRLTVV.

The J gene is TRBJ1-3, the V gene TRBV3-1 (or the pseudogene TRBV3-2); 8 bases align to TRBD1. CDR3 length equals 17 residues. Trimming cost V 5 bases and J 0 bases; bases outside gene matches: 9. Germline CDR1 reads LGHDT; CDR2 reads YNNKEL (reference sequence). The CDR3 coding sequence is TGTGCCAGCAGCGACAGGGGTCCTCAGTCCTCTGGAAACACCATATATTTT. Its translation is CASSDRGPQSSGNTIYF.

The CDR3: CASSSSRTSGYNEQFF. As DNA, the CDR3 is TGCGCCAGCAGCTCCTCCCGGACTAGCGGGTACAATGAGCAGTTCTTC. The V and J genes are TRBV5-1 and TRBJ2-1; 11 bases map to TRBD2. Unmatched junction bases numbered 6, after V lost 3 bases and J lost 4 bases. The CDR3 totals 16 residues. CDR1 and CDR2 from the germline V gene are SGHRS and YFSETQ.

The genes are TRBV30 and TRBJ1-5; D gene unclear. V was pared by 1 base and J by 0 bases, with 31 bases between. The CDR3 has 22 amino acids. Germline-derived CDR1 and CDR2 are GTSNPN and SVGIG (reference sequence). CDR3 DNA sequence: TGTGCCTGGAGTGACTCCCCGTGGGCCTCGGCCGCCGGCACATATAGCAATCAGCCCCAGCATTTT. It yields the protein CAWSDSPWASAAGTYSNQPQHF.

This chain uses TRBV7-2 with TRBJ1-1; D unresolved. The CDR3 has 16 residues. Trimming took 6 bases from V and 7 from J, leaving 24 bases between them. Germline loops: CDR1 SGHTA, CDR2 FQGNSA. The CDR3 region is CASSPQYPSANNEAFF. The CDR3 DNA sequence: TGTGCCAGCAGTCCCCAGTACCCGAGCGCAAATAATGAAGCTTTCTTT.

This chain uses TRBV5-5 with TRBJ1-1; D perhaps matches TRBD1 (6 bases). Per germline, CDR1 SGHKS and CDR2 YYEKEE (reference sequence). This CDR3 comprises 13 residues. With 4 bases removed from V and 4 bases from J, the gap between germline ends came to 11 bases. The CDR3 loop reads CASSPRQVTEAFF. The CDR3 DNA is TGTGCCAGCAGCCCCCGACAGGTCACTGAAGCTTTCTTT. The variable domain in full, completed from reference TRBV5-5 and TRBJ1-1, reads DAGVTQSPTHLIKTRGQQVTLRCSPISGHKSVSWYQQVLGQGPQFIFQYYEKEERGRGNFPDRFSARQFPNYSSELNVNALLLGDSALYLCASSPRQVTEAFFGQGTRLTVV.

This chain links TRBV30 with TRBJ1-2, with D hard to call. This CDR3 region has 11 residues. The V end lost 3 bases, the J end lost 4 bases, and 6 bases lay between the germline ends. From germline, CDR1 is GTSNPN and CDR2 SVGIG (reference sequence). CDR3 loop: CAWRRIYGYTF. The CDR3 DNA reads as TGTGCCTGGAGGAGAATCTATGGCTACACCTTC.

The chain carries TRBV30 and TRBJ2-7; 7 nucleotides align to TRBD1. Looked up from germline, CDR1 is GTSNPN and CDR2 is SVGIG (reference sequence). The CDR3 consists of 13 residues. V trimming: 3 bases; J trimming: 4 bases; junction bases outside the gene matches: 6. DNA of the CDR3: TGTGCCTGGAGCCCCGGGACAGCGTACGAGCAGTACTTC. It translates to CAWSPGTAYEQYF.

The rearrangement joins TRBV5-1 to TRBJ2-1; 7 nucleotides match TRBD1. CDR3 length: 15 residues. Germline loops: CDR1 SGHRS, CDR2 YFSETQ. V was pared by 3 bases and J by 1 base, with 4 bases of the junction left unmatched. The CDR3 nucleotides are TGCGCCAGCAGCTCCGGGACAGCGTCCTACAATGAGCAGTTCTTC. Its protein is CASSSGTASYNEQFF.

The V and J genes are TRBV15 and TRBJ1-3; 7 positions match TRBD1. This CDR3 is 15 amino acids long. V was clipped by 2 bases and J by 4 bases; unmatched bases: 5. Germline V gene sequence: CDR1 LNHNV, CDR2 YYDKDF (reference sequence). The CDR3 spells CATSRNRGSGNTIYF. The CDR3 bases are TGTGCCACCAGCAGAAACAGGGGCTCGGGAAACACCATATATTTT.

The genes are TRBV6-5 and TRBJ2-3; 8 positions agree with TRBD2. Trimming cost V 5 bases and J 1 base; bases outside gene matches: 5. The CDR3 runs to 15 residues. Per germline, CDR1 MNHEY and CDR2 SVGAGI. DNA of the CDR3: TGTGCCAGCAGTCGCCCCGGGGGGGGCACAGATACGCAGTATTTT. This translates into CASSRPGGGTDTQYF.

The chain recombines TRBV28 with TRBJ1-2; weak D call: TRBD1 (6 bases). The CDR3 consists of 14 residues. Per the germline V gene, CDR1 is MDHEN and CDR2 is SYDVKM. The V end lost 5 bases, the J end lost 4 bases, and 14 bases lay between the germline ends. As DNA, the CDR3 is TGTGCCAGCAGTCCATGGGACACGCTCTATGGCTACACCTTC. Its translation: CASSPWDTLYGYTF.

The chain has TRBV9 and TRBJ2-5, with TRBD2 as a possible D gene (5 bases). This CDR3 region has 14 residues. Trimming took off 4 bases at V and 4 bases at J, with 14 bases between the two ends. Germline values: CDR1 SGDLS, CDR2 YYNGEE. The CDR3 DNA is TGTGCCAGCAGCTTCAGAATGGCGGGAGAGACCCAGTACTTC. Amino acids: CASSFRMAGETQYF. The entire variable domain, with the rest obtained from reference TRBV9 and TRBJ2-5, is as follows: DSGVTQTPKHLITATGQRVTLRCSPRSGDLSVYWYQQSLDQGLQFLIQYYNGEERAKGNILERFSAQQFPDLHSELNLSSLELGDSALYFCASSFRMAGETQYFGPGTRLLVL.

J is TRBJ2-5 and V is TRBV7-9, with a weak D call TRBD1 (6 bases). Germline assignment: CDR1 SEHNR and CDR2 FQNEAQ (reference sequence). Deletions cut 2 bases from V and 4 bases from J, with 11 bases between. This CDR3 has 14 amino acids. The CDR3 DNA reads TGTGCCAGCAGCTTACCAGGGGCCCCAGAGACCCAGTACTTC. Encoded protein: CASSLPGAPETQYF.

The chain employs TRBV11-2 and TRBJ2-1, with TRBD2 matching 8 bases. This CDR3 is 14 amino acids long. V shed 6 bases and J 5 bases; nucleotides not matched to a gene: 6. The germline V gene encodes CDR1 SGHAT and CDR2 FQNNGV. CDR3 amino acids: CASSPSGGNNEQFF. In nucleotides, the CDR3 is TGTGCCAGCAGTCCAAGCGGGGGAAACAATGAGCAGTTCTTC.

This clone appeared a few times. The chain is built from TRBV14 and TRBJ1-1; weak D call: TRBD1 (6 bases). V was clipped by 7 bases and J by 4 bases, with 10 bases between them. The CDR3 has 12 amino acids. CDR1 is SGHDN, CDR2 FVKESK, per germline. The DNA for the CDR3 is TGTGCCAGCAATCGGGACACCACTGAAGCTTTCTTT. Protein sequence: CASNRDTTEAFF.

This chain uses TRBV6-2 or TRBV6-3 with TRBJ2-3, with D perhaps matching TRBD2 (5 bases). V gave up 5 bases and J gave up 5 bases, with 20 bases separating them. Per the germline V gene, CDR1 is MNHEY and CDR2 is SVGEGT. This CDR3 region has 16 residues. DNA for the CDR3: TGTGCCAGCAGTAGGCCTTCGGCTCCCGAGGGAGATACGCAGTATTTT. Translated, it gives CASSRPSAPEGDTQYF.